Presented here are 2 T cell receptor beta chains from one specimen sequenced in a study of identical twins. TCRdb passed the 5' RACE reads through MiXCR, listing each CDR3 protein once. Of hundreds of thousands of distinct CDR3 sequences in the sample, 9% to 15% were seen once. This sample also appeared in a second study, on yellow fever vaccine responses in identical twins.

Sequencing used CD8+ T cells sorted from blood. The receptors here all came from a young woman in good health.

This rearrangement joins TRBV7-8 to TRBJ2-3, with D possibly being TRBD1 (6 bases). The CDR3 extends over 15 amino acids. CDR1 and CDR2 (germline): SGHVS, FQNEAQ. Trimming removed 5 bases from V and 1 base from J, with 13 bases in between. The CDR3 spells CASSHRDIGTDTQYF. The DNA for the CDR3 is TGTGCCAGCAGCCACCGGGACATTGGCACAGATACGCAGTATTTT.

This clonotype has a handful of counts. The chain carries TRBV4-1 and TRBJ2-1, with TRBD2 identical over 9 bases. Trimming took 4 bases from V and 0 from J; bases not matched to a gene: 7. CDR1 is MGHRA, CDR2 YSYEKL, per germline. The CDR3 is 17 amino acids. The CDR3 is CASSLIAGVSSYNEQFF. The CDR3 region has the DNA TGCGCCAGCAGCCTAATAGCGGGGGTGAGCTCCTACAATGAGCAGTTCTTC.